Shown below are 29 T cell receptor beta chains from a single sample sequenced in a study of cytomegalovirus exposure and HLA in healthy donors (dated by TCRdb to between 2016 and 2019). Libraries were built with the immunoSEQ multiplex PCR assay. A mixture of 60 forward primers for TCR Vbeta segments and 13 reverse primers for TCR Jbeta segments was used in the multiplex PCR. TCRdb provides this immuneACCESS table in a form limited to in-frame rearrangements. Some clones are lacking; in checked studies, under half of them reflect an unresolved V gene, and why the rest are absent is not known. This sample's table carries approximately 72,000 clones. Jointly, the top ten make up 4.5% to 6.5% of the sample. Sequencing was performed on PBMCs. Every receptor here comes from a woman aged 40-49 years in good health and CMV-seropositive.

J is TRBJ1-5 and V is TRBV5-8; the D is unclear. Germline assignment: CDR1 SGHTS and CDR2 YDEGEE. CDR3 length: 14 residues. V was trimmed by 1 base and J by 4 bases, leaving 9 bases between them. The CDR3 spells CASSLYSTNQPQHF. CDR3 nucleotide sequence: TGTGCCAGCAGCTTGTACAGTACAAATCAGCCCCAGCATTTT.

The V and J genes are TRBV5-1 and TRBJ1-4, with D tentatively TRBD1 (5 bases). The length of the CDR3 is 14 residues. In germline, CDR1 is SGHRS, CDR2 YFSETQ. Trimming removed 7 bases at V and 8 bases at J, with 18 bases between. The CDR3, as DNA: TGCGCCAGCTCCCCGGGAGGGGTGTTAGAAAAACTGTTTTTT. This encodes CASSPGGVLEKLFF.

This chain connects TRBV11-3 to TRBJ2-7; TRBD2 aligns across 14 bases. CDR1 and CDR2 (germline): SGHNT, YENEEA. Trimming took 4 bases from V and 7 from J; bases not matched to a gene: 6. This CDR3 comprises 15 residues. The CDR3 region is CASSWGLAGVQEQYF. The DNA of the CDR3 is TGTGCCAGCAGCTGGGGACTAGCGGGAGTTCAGGAGCAGTACTTC. Variable domain in full (rest from reference TRBV11-3 and TRBJ2-7): EAGVVQSPRYKIIEKKQPVAFWCNPISGHNTLYWYLQNLGQGPELLIRYENEEAVDDSQLPKDRFSAERLKGVDSTLKIQPAELGDSAVYLCASSWGLAGVQEQYFGPGTRLTVT.

The chain recombines TRBV9 with TRBJ2-2; 10 bases align to TRBD1. The trim removed 4 bases at V and 6 bases at J, leaving 6 bases unmatched. The CDR3 length is 15 residues. Germline V gives CDR1 SGDLS, CDR2 YYNGEE. The CDR3 protein is CASSQRQGAAGELFF. CDR3 bases: TGTGCCAGCAGCCAGAGACAGGGGGCAGCCGGGGAGCTGTTTTTT.

The gene calls are TRBV5-1 and TRBJ2-2; tentatively, D is TRBD1 (6 bases). V lost 3 bases, J lost 6 bases, and 12 bases lay in between. Per germline, CDR1 SGHRS and CDR2 YFSETQ. The CDR3 runs 14 residues. The CDR3 DNA reads as TGCGCCAGCAGCTCGTCAGGGGTGGCCGGGGAGCTGTTTTTT. Residues: CASSSSGVAGELFF.

The chain combines TRBV9 with TRBJ2-1; D unresolved. In germline, CDR1 is SGDLS, CDR2 YYNGEE. This CDR3 has 12 residues. V lost 2 bases and J lost 8, with 8 bases in between. The CDR3 region is CASSVGSDEQFF. The CDR3 nucleotides read TGTGCCAGCAGCGTCGGGTCCGATGAGCAGTTCTTC.

The chain recombines TRBV19 with TRBJ1-3, with 9 nucleotides matching TRBD1. Germline-derived CDR1 and CDR2 are LNHDA and SQIVND (reference sequence). Trimming removed 5 bases from V and 0 bases from J; junction bases left unmatched: 8. The CDR3 has 17 residues. The CDR3: CASSDTGGDISGNTIYF. The CDR3, as DNA: TGTGCCAGTAGTGACACAGGGGGCGACATCTCTGGAAACACCATATATTTT.

V usage is TRBV6-5 and J usage is TRBJ2-7; no reliable D call. Germline CDR1 reads MNHEY; CDR2 reads SVGAGI. Trimming shortened V by 7 bases and J by 7 bases, and 11 bases separated the two germline ends. CDR3 length: 11 residues. The CDR3 region has the DNA TGTGCCAGCACCTATTCCTCTGAGCAGTACTTC. It translates to CASTYSSEQYF.

The CDR3 nucleotides read TGTGCCAGCAGCTTATCAGGGGGCGATGAAGCTTTCTTT. Residues: CASSLSGGDEAFF. This chain uses TRBV7-3 with TRBJ1-1; 8 bases match TRBD1. The germline gives CDR1 SGHTA, CDR2 FQGTGA. This CDR3 is built from 13 residues. The V and J ends lost 2 bases and 7 bases, in that order; junction bases with no gene match: 3.

The CDR3 DNA sequence: TGTGCCAGTAGTGGCGACAGCCGTCGGGAGCAGTTCTTC. Amino acids: CASSGDSRREQFF. The V call is TRBV19, the J call TRBJ2-1; tentatively, D is TRBD1 (5 bases). The CDR3 totals 13 residues. Germline V gene data show CDR1 as LNHDA and CDR2 as SQIVND (reference sequence). Trimming took 5 bases from V and 10 from J, leaving 15 bases between them.

The CDR3 protein is CASTPGQAFYLSPYNEQFF. In DNA form, the CDR3 reads TGCGCCAGCACCCCGGGACAGGCTTTTTATCTTAGCCCCTACAATGAGCAGTTCTTC. The chain recombines TRBV5-1 with TRBJ2-1, with TRBD1 matching 8 bases. There are 19 residues in the CDR3. CDR1 and CDR2 from the germline V gene are SGHRS and YFSETQ. J lost 2 bases, V lost 6 bases, and 19 bases had no gene match.

The J gene is TRBJ2-3, the V gene TRBV15; D perhaps matches TRBD2 (5 bases). Germline V gives CDR1 LNHNV, CDR2 YYDKDF (reference sequence). This CDR3 is 18 amino acids long. V gave up 6 bases and J gave up 3 bases, with 25 bases separating them. As DNA, the CDR3 is TGTGCCACCAGTCAGCTGTTTGGTGTGACACTAGATACAGATACGCAGTATTTT. Its translation is CATSQLFGVTLDTDTQYF.

The chain is built from TRBV19 and TRBJ2-1; 15 positions match TRBD2. The CDR3 extends over 17 amino acids. Per germline, CDR1 LNHDA and CDR2 SQIVND (reference sequence). The trim removed 2 bases at V and 6 bases at J, leaving 5 bases unmatched. Here the CDR3 DNA reads TGTGCCAGTAGTATAAGGGTGGGACTAGCGGGGGGCAATGAGCAGTTCTTC. This sequence encodes CASSIRVGLAGGNEQFF.

This chain links TRBV18 with TRBJ1-1, with D possibly being TRBD1 (6 bases). V lost 0 bases and J 1 base, leaving 15 bases between the germline ends. Germline values: CDR1 KGHSH, CDR2 LQKENI. There are 17 residues in the CDR3. The CDR3 nucleotides are TGTGCCAGCTCACCACCTTCAGGGGCGGTCCAGAACACTGAAGCTTTCTTT. Translation gives CASSPPSGAVQNTEAFF.

The chain combines TRBV7-3 with TRBJ1-1; 7 nucleotides match TRBD1. The CDR3 consists of 13 residues. The J segment lost 4 bases and the V segment lost 1 base, leaving 0 bases of the junction unmatched. CDR1 and CDR2 from the germline V gene are SGHTA and FQGTGA. The CDR3 region is CASSLRQGTEAFF. CDR3 coding DNA: TGTGCCAGCAGCTTAAGACAGGGCACTGAAGCTTTCTTT.

The V and J genes are TRBV6-5 and TRBJ2-7, with TRBD2 as a possible D gene (6 bases). The CDR3 covers 15 residues. V lost 5 bases, J lost 4 bases, and 18 bases lay in between. Germline V gene data show CDR1 as MNHEY and CDR2 as SVGAGI. CDR3 sequence reads: CASSRPLGGGYEQYF. DNA for the CDR3: TGTGCCAGCAGTCGCCCATTGGGGGGAGGTTACGAGCAGTACTTC.

This chain joins TRBV2 and TRBJ2-7; 9 bases line up with TRBD2. After removal of 6 bases from V and 3 bases from J, the junction contained 3 bases not matched to a gene. From germline, CDR1 is SNHLY and CDR2 FYNNEI. The CDR3 is 13 amino acids. The CDR3 is CASRTSGFYEQYF. The CDR3 region has the DNA TGTGCCAGCAGGACTAGCGGATTCTACGAGCAGTACTTC.

The chain carries TRBV21-1 and TRBJ2-3; the DNA was not used to check the table's D call, TRBD1. TRBV21-1 is marked as a pseudogene. This CDR3 spans 15 amino acids. The CDR3 loop reads CATLEPLGATDTQYF. The CDR3 bases are TGTGCCACTTTAGAACCTCTTGGGGCCACAGATACGCAGTATTTT.

This CDR3 reads CASSYGVANLAARNEQYF. CDR3 DNA: TGTGCCAGCAGCTACGGGGTAGCGAACTTAGCCGCAAGGAACGAGCAGTACTTC. The chain joins TRBV4-2 to TRBJ2-7; weak D call: TRBD2 (5 bases). CDR1 and CDR2 from the germline V gene are LGHNA and YNFKEQ. With 5 bases removed from V and 5 bases from J, the gap between germline ends came to 28 bases. This CDR3 region has 18 residues.

J is TRBJ2-3 and V is TRBV2; 8 bases line up with TRBD2. V was clipped by 9 bases and J by 3 bases; unmatched bases: 14. The CDR3 spans 16 residues. Germline V gives CDR1 SNHLY, CDR2 FYNNEI. CDR3 sequence: CARRDPVAGGTDTQYF. CDR3 DNA sequence: TGTGCCAGAAGGGACCCTGTCGCGGGGGGTACAGATACGCAGTATTTT.

The gene calls are TRBV10-3 and TRBJ1-2, with 8 bases that match TRBD1. The CDR3 sequence is 14 residues long. The V gene end was trimmed by 6 bases and the J gene end by 5 bases; junction bases not matched to a gene: 8. Germline V CDR1 and CDR2: ENHRY, SYGVKD. In nucleotides, the CDR3 is TGTGCCATCAGGGTCATGGGACAGGCGTATGGCTACACCTTC. Translated: CAIRVMGQAYGYTF.

The V call is TRBV18, the J call TRBJ2-7, with a tentative D call TRBD2 (5 bases). Trimming cost V 3 bases and J 5 bases, with 8 bases left between them. Per the germline V gene, CDR1 is KGHSH and CDR2 is LQKENI. The CDR3 spans 12 residues. The CDR3, as DNA: TGTGCCAGCTCACCGGGGAGCGACGAGCAGTACTTC. It translates to CASSPGSDEQYF.

V gene TRBV14 combines with J gene TRBJ1-1; D is perhaps TRBD1 (5 bases). The CDR3 runs 17 residues. Looked up from germline, CDR1 is SGHDN and CDR2 is FVKESK. V was clipped by 0 bases and J by 6 bases, with 20 bases between them. The CDR3 sequence: CASSQERGAIGRSEAFF. The CDR3 DNA follows: TGTGCCAGCAGCCAAGAAAGGGGCGCGATAGGCCGCTCTGAAGCTTTCTTT. The whole variable domain, filled in from reference TRBV14 and TRBJ1-1, reads EAGVTQFPSHSVIEKGQTVTLRCDPISGHDNLYWYRRVMGKEIKFLLHFVKESKQDESGMPNNRFLAERTGGTYSTLKVQPAELEDSGVYFCASSQERGAIGRSEAFFGQGTRLTVV.

The chain recombines TRBV28 with TRBJ1-3, with a tentative D call TRBD1 (5 bases). V was trimmed by 8 bases and J by 4 bases, leaving 15 bases between them. Germline values: CDR1 MDHEN, CDR2 SYDVKM. CDR3 length: 14 amino acids. The CDR3 here is CASGGGAQGNTIYF. CDR3 in DNA: TGTGCCAGCGGAGGAGGGGCACAAGGAAACACCATATATTTT.

The chain couples TRBV10-1 to TRBJ2-5; no reliable D call. Germline V gene sequence: CDR1 WNHNN, CDR2 SYGVQD (reference sequence). Trimming cost V 0 bases and J 3 bases, with 8 bases left between them. This CDR3 spans 14 amino acids. CDR3: CASSESIAKETQYF. CDR3 DNA sequence: TGCGCCAGCAGTGAGTCGATTGCGAAAGAGACCCAGTACTTC.

The J gene is TRBJ2-2, the V gene TRBV5-4, with 14 bases identical to TRBD2. This CDR3 spans 17 amino acids. V lost 4 bases and J lost 2; bases outside the gene matches: 4. Germline V gives CDR1 SGHNT, CDR2 YYREEE (reference sequence). CDR3 sequence (DNA): TGTGCCAGCAGCACGGGACTAGCGGGGGTAAACACCGGGGAGCTGTTTTTT. Encoded protein: CASSTGLAGVNTGELFF.

The rearrangement uses TRBV2 and TRBJ1-5, with D perhaps matching TRBD1 (5 bases). The CDR3 is 14 amino acids. V lost 5 bases to trimming and J lost 6 bases, with 14 bases between them. Germline-derived CDR1 and CDR2 are SNHLY and FYNNEI. CDR3 nucleotides: TGTGCCAGCAGTCTACAGACAGCGAGTCAGCCCCAGCATTTT. Its protein product is CASSLQTASQPQHF.

The rearrangement links TRBV5-1 to TRBJ1-1; D is perhaps TRBD1 (5 bases). Trimming shortened V by 1 base and J by 5 bases, and 12 bases separated the two germline ends. The germline gives CDR1 SGHRS, CDR2 YFSETQ. The length of the CDR3 is 14 residues. In nucleotides, the CDR3 is TGCGCCAGCAGCTTGCAAGGCAGGGAAACTGAAGCTTTCTTT. This translates into CASSLQGRETEAFF.

The chain has TRBV7-8 and TRBJ1-3; D remains unclear. Germline lookup yields CDR1 SGHVS and CDR2 FQNEAQ. The CDR3 runs 16 residues. V was clipped by 4 bases and J by 0 bases, with 13 bases between them. CDR3 nucleotide sequence: TGTGCCAGCAGCTCCAGCGGGGTTAGCTCTGGAAACACCATATATTTT. Translated: CASSSSGVSSGNTIYF.